The source of this TCR beta chain is a study of T cell responses to AZD1222 COVID-19 vaccine. Using immunoSEQ multiplex PCR, the repertoire was profiled, and TCRdb retains in-frame clones only, with some absent. Of over 110,000 clones in the sample, over 85% were seen once. V shed 7 bases, J shed 2 bases, and the junction held 7 bases outside the gene matches. The germline V gene encodes CDR1 MNHEY and CDR2 SMNVEV (reference sequence). This CDR3 has 14 amino acids. Source: peripheral blood, taken on day 0 of AZD1222 vaccination. This chain connects TRBV27 to TRBJ1-2; TRBD1 matches at 7 bases. The source is an adult in good health. The CDR3 spells CASTKTGSNYGYTF. The CDR3 DNA sequence: TGTGCCAGCACAAAGACAGGGAGCAACTATGGCTACACCTTC.